What follows are 2 T cell receptor beta chains derived from one specimen sequenced in a study of blood T cells in healthy people across ages. Sample-barcoded 5' priming and a J-beta primer mix drove a second PCR of roughly 6 to 12 cycles. One entry per CDR3 protein results from TCRdb running MiXCR on the 5' RACE reads. Of 650,000 to 800,000 distinct CDR3 sequences in the sample, approximately 48% were seen once. Sequenced: blood. All receptors come from a man aged 55 to 70 in good health.

V usage is TRBV4-2 and J usage is TRBJ1-2; no clear D. V was cut by 4 bases and J by 4 bases, with 13 bases left in between. Per germline, CDR1 LGHNA and CDR2 YNFKEQ. CDR3 length equals 14 residues. In DNA form, the CDR3 reads TGTGCCAGCAGCCCTCAAGTTGGGTCCTATGGCTACACCTTC. Translated, it gives CASSPQVGSYGYTF.

The V call is TRBV7-2, the J call TRBJ2-7; D is perhaps TRBD1 (7 bases). CDR1 is SGHTA, CDR2 FQGNSA, per germline. The CDR3 covers 15 residues. Trimming cost V 4 bases and J 5 bases, with 18 bases left between them. The CDR3 nucleotides read TGTGCCAGCAGCTCGGAGGGGGCGCCGTATGACGAGCAGTACTTC. The encoded protein is CASSSEGAPYDEQYF.